This T cell receptor beta chain stems from a study of spatial heterogeneity in lung cancer. Comment on this clonotype: Its specificity is not known.

Study outcomes and limitations: Counts for ubiquitous and regional expanded TCRs went along with ubiquitous and regional nonsynonymous mutations, respectively. It was found that expanded intratumoral alpha and beta TCR counts tracked tumor mutation counts.

A unique molecular identifier was carried by every single TCR cDNA molecule. TCRdb re-called the 5' RACE reads through MiXCR, storing one row per CDR3 protein. Of almost 7,500 distinct CDR3 sequences listed, about 10% were seen once; the top ten hold under 12%. The ends lost 10 bases at V and 6 bases at J; junction bases unmatched: 13. The CDR3 is 14 residues long. Germline assignment: CDR1 SGHVS and CDR2 FQNEAQ. Time point noted: sample taken at primary tumor resection. Untreated early-stage non-small cell lung cancer patients, roughly 75 in total, were the donors. This chain links TRBV7-8 with TRBJ2-5; 8 bases are shared with TRBD2. The sequence was obtained from a female donor with early-stage non-small cell lung cancer. The specimen comprised lung tumor tissue, sampled at surgery. CDR3 bases: TGTGCCACCAAGACCCAGCGGGAGTCTAAGACCCAGTACTTC. Translated: CATKTQRESKTQYF. Based on the CDR3 plus reference TRBV7-8 and TRBJ2-5, the full variable domain is GAGVSQSPRYKVAKRGQDVALRCDPISGHVSLFWYQQALGQGPEFLTYFQNEAQLDKSGLPSDRFFAERPEGSVSTLKIQRTQQEDSAVYLCATKTQRESKTQYFGPGTRLLVL.